This is a list of T cell receptor beta chains from one sample in a study of OX40 agonist ivuxolimab in advanced cancers. Produced via immunoSEQ multiplex PCR; TCRdb's table is partial and in-frame only. The sample lists nearly 70,000 clones; 83% were seen once. The sequencing used CD4+ or CD8+ T cells sorted from blood, collected in a trial of the OX40 agonist ivuxolimab. The receptors shown here come from an adult with an advanced solid tumor such as melanoma, head and neck, liver or kidney cancer. The CDR3 runs from the conserved cysteine through the conserved F or W. A D gene is named only where the DNA matches it firmly. Only part of the rows carry a size: once, few, many, or a class if the clone is expanded.

V: TRBV18; D: TRBD1; size: few; J: TRBJ1-6; DNA: TGTGCCAGCTCACCAGTGAAACAGGGGTGGTTATCACCCCTCCACTTT; CDR3: CASSPVKQGWLSPLHF
V: TRBV6-5; D: TRBD1; size: -; J: TRBJ2-1; DNA: TGTGCCAGCAGCCAACCGGGACAGGGGGCAGCTGAGCAGTTCTTC; CDR3: CASSQPGQGAAEQFF
V: TRBV27; D: TRBD2; size: -; J: TRBJ2-3; DNA: TGTGCCAGCAGTTTGGGAGGGCAAGATACGCAGTATTTT; CDR3: CASSLGGQDTQYF
V: TRBV5-1; D: -; size: -; J: TRBJ1-1; DNA: TGCGCCAGCAGCTTGGAGGAGGGCACTGAAGCTTTCTTT; CDR3: CASSLEEGTEAFF
V: TRBV5-1; D: -; size: few; J: TRBJ2-1; DNA: TGCGCCAGCAGCTTACGGCAGGAGCTAAACAATGAGCAGTTCTTC; CDR3: CASSLRQELNNEQFF
V: TRBV27; D: -; size: -; J: TRBJ1-6; DNA: TGTGCCAGCAGTTTACGGGGGGCGACTTCACCCCTCCACTTT; CDR3: CASSLRGATSPLHF
V: TRBV27; D: -; size: -; J: TRBJ2-3; DNA: TGTGCCAGCAGGGGTGGGAGCGCTCGCACAGATACGCAGTATTTT; CDR3: CASRGGSARTDTQYF
V: TRBV6-6; D: TRBD2; size: -; J: TRBJ2-5; DNA: TGTGCCAGCAGTCTGACTAGCGGGGGGTTAGAGACCCAGTACTTC; CDR3: CASSLTSGGLETQYF
V: TRBV5-4; D: -; size: -; J: TRBJ2-2; DNA: TGTGCCAGCAGCTTGCGCGGGGCGAACACCGGGGAGCTGTTTTTT; CDR3: CASSLRGANTGELFF
V: TRBV9; D: TRBD2; size: -; J: TRBJ2-1; DNA: TGTGCCAGCAGCGTAGAAGCGGGGGGCCCCCAGATCTTC; CDR3: CASSVEAGGPQIF